This passage covers 17 T cell receptor beta chains from one sample sequenced in a study of ipilimumab plus nivolumab after autologous stem cell transplantation. Using immunoSEQ multiplex PCR, the repertoire was profiled, and TCRdb retains in-frame clones only, with some absent. The sample holds about 84,000 clones, around 80% seen once. The sample here was PBMCs, taken in a trial of ipilimumab plus nivolumab as post-transplant consolidation. The receptors derive from a male donor with diffuse large B-cell lymphoma.

The CDR3 DNA reads TGTGCCAGTACGGGACAGCGAAACAATGAGCAGTTCTTC. It specifies CASTGQRNNEQFF. V gene TRBV19 combines with J gene TRBJ2-1, with 7 bases identical to TRBD1. Germline loops: CDR1 LNHDA, CDR2 SQIVND (reference sequence). The length of the CDR3 is 13 residues. J lost 5 bases, V lost 7 bases, and 5 bases had no gene match. Drawing the rest from reference TRBV19 and TRBJ2-1, the complete variable domain is DGGITQSPKYLFRKEGQNVTLSCEQNLNHDAMYWYRQDPGQGLRLIYYSQIVNDFQKGDIAEGYSVSREKKESFPLTVTSAQKNPTAFYLCASTGQRNNEQFFGPGTRLTVL.

This clone came up a few times. V and J are TRBV5-6 and TRBJ1-6; 9 bases map to TRBD1. Germline V lookup: CDR1 SGHDT, CDR2 YYEEEE. Trimming removed 4 bases from V and 7 bases from J; junction bases left unmatched: 6. CDR3 size: 15 residues. CDR3 bases: TGTGCCAGCAGCCTTCGGACAGGGGTCAATTCACCCCTCCACTTT. Protein product: CASSLRTGVNSPLHF.

About this clone: Other DNA sequences in this specimen translate into the identical CDR3. The chain joins TRBV5-4 to TRBJ2-5; D tentatively fits TRBD1 or TRBD2 (5 bases each). Trimming left V 1 base short and J 3 bases short, with 7 bases between. The germline V gene encodes CDR1 SGHNT and CDR2 YYREEE (reference sequence). This CDR3 comprises 13 residues. CDR3 sequence reads: CASSLRGEETQYF. The CDR3 bases are TGTGCCAGCAGCTTGCGAGGGGAAGAGACCCAGTACTTC.

This chain links TRBV6-1 with TRBJ2-7; TRBD1 matches at 7 bases. Trimming took 6 bases from V and 4 from J; bases not matched to a gene: 12. Germline V CDR1 and CDR2: MNHNS, SASEGT. The CDR3 contains 15 residues. The CDR3 nucleotides read TGTGCCAGCAGGGTAGACAGGGCCTTCCCATACGAGCAGTACTTC. Translating it yields CASRVDRAFPYEQYF.

The genes are TRBV4-2 and TRBJ2-7, with 9 bases that match TRBD2. In germline, CDR1 is LGHNA, CDR2 YNFKEQ. V lost 5 bases to trimming and J lost 7 bases; unmatched junction nucleotides: 12. CDR3 length equals 15 residues. The CDR3 is CASSVERGDSREQYF. The CDR3 nucleotides are TGTGCCAGCAGCGTTGAGCGGGGGGATTCTAGGGAGCAGTACTTC.

DNA for the CDR3: TGTGCCAGCAGCGTAGTGGGAGACACAGATACGCAGTATTTT. It encodes CASSVVGDTDTQYF. V is TRBV9 and J is TRBJ2-3, with D possibly TRBD2 on 5 matching bases. CDR1 is SGDLS, CDR2 YYNGEE, per germline. The CDR3 runs 14 residues. With 0 bases removed from V and 2 bases from J, the gap between germline ends came to 7 bases.

This chain uses TRBV5-1 with TRBJ2-5; D call uncertain. The V gene lost 4 bases and the J gene lost 0 bases, with 10 bases spanning the gap. Germline V gene lookup returns CDR1 SGHRS and CDR2 YFSETQ. This CDR3 is built from 14 residues. The CDR3 spells CASSGLGYQETQYF. The CDR3 DNA follows: TGCGCCAGCAGCGGGTTGGGGTACCAAGAGACCCAGTACTTC.

The gene calls are TRBV19 and TRBJ2-3, with 7 nucleotides matching TRBD2. Germline V gene lookup returns CDR1 LNHDA and CDR2 SQIVND (reference sequence). The junction had 7 bases not matched to a gene; V was cut back by 4 bases and J by 0 bases. CDR3 length: 16 amino acids. DNA of the CDR3: TGTGCCAGTAGTAGCCGCGGGGGATTTAGCACAGATACGCAGTATTTT. Translated: CASSSRGGFSTDTQYF. The full variable domain, rest sourced from reference TRBV19 and TRBJ2-3, is DGGITQSPKYLFRKEGQNVTLSCEQNLNHDAMYWYRQDPGQGLRLIYYSQIVNDFQKGDIAEGYSVSREKKESFPLTVTSAQKNPTAFYLCASSSRGGFSTDTQYFGPGTRLTVL.

This chain joins TRBV7-9 and TRBJ1-2; 7 nucleotides align to TRBD1. This CDR3 is 14 amino acids long. The germline V gene has CDR1 SEHNR and CDR2 FQNEAQ (reference sequence). V gave up 6 bases and J gave up 11 bases; unmatched junction bases: 15. The DNA for the CDR3 is TGTGCCAGCAGTACTGGGACAGCGACTTCGAGGTACACCTTC. It is translated as CASSTGTATSRYTF.

J is TRBJ2-2 and V is TRBV7-9; D is uncertain. The CDR3 consists of 15 residues. In germline, CDR1 is SEHNR, CDR2 FQNEAQ (reference sequence). Trimming cost V 5 bases and J 5 bases, with 15 bases left between them. The CDR3 loop reads CASSPLVAFTGELFF. In DNA form, the CDR3 reads TGTGCCAGCAGCCCCCTTGTGGCTTTTACCGGGGAGCTGTTTTTT.

This CDR3 is CASSEGTSGGTSTDTQYF. The CDR3, as DNA: TGCGCCAGCAGCGAGGGGACTAGCGGGGGGACTAGCACAGATACGCAGTATTTT. This chain joins TRBV5-1 and TRBJ2-3; 15 bases agree with TRBD2. J was trimmed by 0 bases and V by 4 bases; bases with no gene match: 6. The CDR3 is 18 residues long. CDR1 and CDR2 from the germline V gene are SGHRS and YFSETQ.

The chain has TRBV6-5 and TRBJ2-7, with 7 bases aligning to TRBD1. CDR1 is MNHEY, CDR2 SVGAGI, per germline. The CDR3 has 15 residues. V trimming: 6 bases; J trimming: 2 bases; junction bases outside the gene matches: 10. The CDR3 protein is CASRSTGTATYEQYF. CDR3 nucleotides: TGTGCCAGCAGATCAACCGGGACAGCTACCTACGAGCAGTACTTC.

This clone was seen a handful of times. J is TRBJ2-5 and V is TRBV19, with 8 bases lining up with TRBD1. The V gene's germline CDR1 is LNHDA and CDR2 SQIVND (reference sequence). CDR3 size: 14 residues. The V segment lost 4 bases and the J segment 6 bases; nucleotides outside the gene matches: 7. The CDR3 sequence is CASSTAGGSKTQYF. The CDR3 coding sequence is TGTGCCAGTAGTACCGCAGGGGGCTCGAAGACCCAGTACTTC.

This clone was seen only a few times. The chain carries TRBV28 and TRBJ1-4; 11 bases are a match to TRBD1. Per germline, CDR1 MDHEN and CDR2 SYDVKM. V shed 6 bases and J 8 bases; nucleotides not matched to a gene: 8. The CDR3 length is 15 residues. Here the CDR3 DNA reads TGTGCCAGCAGGATGTGGACAGGGGGCAGGGAAAAACTGTTTTTT. Protein sequence: CASRMWTGGREKLFF.

The rearrangement joins TRBV30 to TRBJ1-6; the D is unclear. Germline loops: CDR1 GTSNPN, CDR2 SVGIG (reference sequence). Deletions cut 5 bases from V and 7 bases from J, with 18 bases between. The CDR3 covers 15 residues. The CDR3 region is CAWGGTRSLNSPLHF. In nucleotides, the CDR3 is TGTGCCTGGGGCGGCACCCGGAGCCTAAATTCACCCCTCCACTTT.

The CDR3 DNA follows: TGCGCCAGCAGCTTGAACACAGGCGATGACATGTACAATGAGCAGTTCTTC. This codes for CASSLNTGDDMYNEQFF. The chain recombines TRBV5-1 with TRBJ2-1, with a possible D match to TRBD1 (5 bases). Germline values: CDR1 SGHRS, CDR2 YFSETQ. The CDR3 consists of 17 residues. V gave up 1 base and J gave up 4 bases, with 18 bases separating them.

This chain uses TRBV4-2 with TRBJ1-2; D may be TRBD1 (5 bases). The germline V and J ends were trimmed by 1 base and 4 bases, with 7 bases remaining between them. Germline CDR1 LGHNA, CDR2 YNFKEQ. There are 13 residues in the CDR3. The chain's CDR3 is CASSQGQSYGYTF. CDR3 nucleotides: TGTGCCAGCAGCCAAGGACAGTCCTATGGCTACACCTTC.